This T cell receptor (beta chain) comes out of a study of T cell responses to AZD1222 COVID-19 vaccine. Overall study findings and caveats: Females outnumbered males among donors, who were mostly white British; clonal diversity was possibly underestimated. No day 14 peak samples; only post-peak repertoires were characterized. Two doses of AZD1222 preceded a rise in Spike-specific TCR breadth and depth. Among AZD1222 vaccinees, only 5 or 6 were seropositive at baseline.

Only in-frame clones appear in the TCRdb table, and some are missing; sequencing was by immunoSEQ multiplex PCR. The sample shows some 100,000 clones, roughly 92% of them seen only once. On this clone itself: What it recognizes is unknown.

The CDR3 is made up of 17 amino acids. Trimming removed 1 base at V and 0 bases at J, with 13 bases between. Germline CDR1 reads LGHDT; CDR2 reads YNNKEL (reference sequence). The V call is TRBV3-1 (or the pseudogene TRBV3-2), the J call TRBJ1-3, with a tentative D call TRBD1 (6 bases). Source: peripheral blood, taken 28 days after the second AZD1222 dose. The receptor was isolated from an adult who received the AZD1222 COVID-19 vaccine. CDR3 sequence: CASSQASGAHSGNTIYF. The DNA of the CDR3 is TGTGCCAGCAGCCAAGCATCGGGGGCCCACTCTGGAAACACCATATATTTT.